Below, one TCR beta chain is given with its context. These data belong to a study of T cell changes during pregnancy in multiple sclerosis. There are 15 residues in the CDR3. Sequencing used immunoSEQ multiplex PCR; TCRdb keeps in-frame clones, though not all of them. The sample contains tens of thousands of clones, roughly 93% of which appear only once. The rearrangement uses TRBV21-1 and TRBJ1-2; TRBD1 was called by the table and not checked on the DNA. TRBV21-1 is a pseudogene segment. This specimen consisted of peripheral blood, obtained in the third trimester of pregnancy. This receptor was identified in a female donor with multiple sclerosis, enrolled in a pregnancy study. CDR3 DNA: TGTGCCAGCAGCCCGAGGGACAAGTTATTGGATGGCTACACCTTC. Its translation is CASSPRDKLLDGYTF.